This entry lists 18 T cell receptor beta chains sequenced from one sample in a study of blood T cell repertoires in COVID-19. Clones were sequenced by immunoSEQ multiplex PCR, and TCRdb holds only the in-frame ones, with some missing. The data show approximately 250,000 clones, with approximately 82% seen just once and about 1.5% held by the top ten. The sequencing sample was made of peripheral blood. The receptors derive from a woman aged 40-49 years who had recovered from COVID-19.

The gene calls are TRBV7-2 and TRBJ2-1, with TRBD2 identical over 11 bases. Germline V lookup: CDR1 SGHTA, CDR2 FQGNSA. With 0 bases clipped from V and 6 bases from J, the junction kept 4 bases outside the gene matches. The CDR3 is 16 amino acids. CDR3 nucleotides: TGTGCCAGCAGCTTAGCCGGGACTAGCGGTACCAATGAGCAGTTCTTC. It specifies CASSLAGTSGTNEQFF.

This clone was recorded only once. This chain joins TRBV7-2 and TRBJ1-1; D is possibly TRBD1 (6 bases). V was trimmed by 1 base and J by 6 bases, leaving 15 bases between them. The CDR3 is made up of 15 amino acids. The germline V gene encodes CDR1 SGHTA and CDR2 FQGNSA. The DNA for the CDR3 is TGTGCCAGCAGCTTAGTTGTGGGGGCAGGGGCTGAAGCTTTCTTT. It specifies CASSLVVGAGAEAFF.

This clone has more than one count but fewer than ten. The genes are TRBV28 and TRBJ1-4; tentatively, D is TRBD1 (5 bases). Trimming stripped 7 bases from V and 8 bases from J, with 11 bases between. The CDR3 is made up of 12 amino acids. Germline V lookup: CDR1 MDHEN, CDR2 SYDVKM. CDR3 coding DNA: TGTGCCAGCATGGGACTTGGAGAAAAACTGTTTTTT. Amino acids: CASMGLGEKLFF. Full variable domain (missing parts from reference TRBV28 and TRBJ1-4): DVKVTQSSRYLVKRTGEKVFLECVQDMDHENMFWYRQDPGLGLRLIYFSYDVKMKEKGDIPEGYSVSREKKERFSLILESASTNQTSMYLCASMGLGEKLFFGSGTQLSVL.

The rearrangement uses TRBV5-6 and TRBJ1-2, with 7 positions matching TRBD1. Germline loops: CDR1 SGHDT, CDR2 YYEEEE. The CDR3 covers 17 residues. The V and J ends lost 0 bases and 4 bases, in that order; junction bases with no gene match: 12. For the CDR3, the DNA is TGTGCCAGCAGCTTGGAGTATTCAGGGGGAGCTCTCTATGGCTACACCTTC. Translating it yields CASSLEYSGGALYGYTF.

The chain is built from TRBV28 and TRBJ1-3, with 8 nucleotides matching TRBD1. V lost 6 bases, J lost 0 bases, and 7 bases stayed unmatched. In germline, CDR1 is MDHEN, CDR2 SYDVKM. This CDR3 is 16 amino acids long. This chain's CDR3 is CASSRTGSYSGNTIYF. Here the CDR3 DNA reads TGTGCCAGCAGCCGGACAGGGTCTTACTCTGGAAACACCATATATTTT.

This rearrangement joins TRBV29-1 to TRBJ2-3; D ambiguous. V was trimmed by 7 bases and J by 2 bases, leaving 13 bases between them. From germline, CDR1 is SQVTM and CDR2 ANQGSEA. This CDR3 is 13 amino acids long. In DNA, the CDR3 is TGCAGCGGTACAGTGAGACCCACAGATACGCAGTATTTT. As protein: CSGTVRPTDTQYF.

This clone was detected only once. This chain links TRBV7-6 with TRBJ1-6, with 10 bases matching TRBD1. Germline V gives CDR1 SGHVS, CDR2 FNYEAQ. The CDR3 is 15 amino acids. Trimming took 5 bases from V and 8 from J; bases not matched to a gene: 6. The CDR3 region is CASSRTGTGDSPLHF. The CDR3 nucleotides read TGTGCCAGCAGCAGGACCGGGACAGGGGATTCACCCCTCCACTTT.

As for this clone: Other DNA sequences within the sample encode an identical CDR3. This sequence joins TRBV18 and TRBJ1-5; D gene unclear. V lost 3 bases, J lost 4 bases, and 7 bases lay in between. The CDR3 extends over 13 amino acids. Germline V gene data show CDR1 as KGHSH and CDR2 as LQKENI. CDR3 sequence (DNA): TGTGCCAGCTCACCGGGAGAAAATCAGCCCCAGCATTTT. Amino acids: CASSPGENQPQHF.

In DNA, the CDR3 is TGTGCCATCAGCGGACAGGGAAATGAGCAGTTCTTC. Protein product: CAISGQGNEQFF. The genes are TRBV10-3 and TRBJ2-1; TRBD1 agrees at 8 bases. Germline CDR1 and CDR2: ENHRY and SYGVKD. The V and J ends lost 6 bases and 7 bases, in that order; junction bases with no gene match: 2. CDR3 length: 12 residues.

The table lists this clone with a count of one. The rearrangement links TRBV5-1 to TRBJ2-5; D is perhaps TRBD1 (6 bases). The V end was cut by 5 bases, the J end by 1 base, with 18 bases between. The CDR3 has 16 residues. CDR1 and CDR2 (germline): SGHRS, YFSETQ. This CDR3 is CASSSTGSRLQETQYF. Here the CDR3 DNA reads TGCGCCAGCAGTTCCACAGGGTCCCGCCTCCAAGAGACCCAGTACTTC.

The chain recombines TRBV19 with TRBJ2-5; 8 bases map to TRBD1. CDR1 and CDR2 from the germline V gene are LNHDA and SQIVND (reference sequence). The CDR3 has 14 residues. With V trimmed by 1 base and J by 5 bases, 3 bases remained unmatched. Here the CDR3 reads CASSIGQGWETQYF. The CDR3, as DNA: TGTGCCAGTAGTATAGGACAGGGGTGGGAGACCCAGTACTTC.

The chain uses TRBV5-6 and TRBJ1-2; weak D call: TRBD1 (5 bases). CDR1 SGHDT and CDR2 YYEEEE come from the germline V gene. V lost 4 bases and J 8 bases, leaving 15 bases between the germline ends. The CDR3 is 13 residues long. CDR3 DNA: TGTGCCAGCAGCGCTCGGACAATTCGCGGCTACACCTTC. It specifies CASSARTIRGYTF.

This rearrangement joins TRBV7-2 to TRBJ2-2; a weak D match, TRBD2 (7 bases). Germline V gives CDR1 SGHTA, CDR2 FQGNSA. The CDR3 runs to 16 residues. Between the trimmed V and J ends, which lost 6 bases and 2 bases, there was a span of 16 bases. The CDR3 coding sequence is TGTGCCAGCAGGCTCACTGGGGGGGCAAACACCGGGGAGCTGTTTTTT. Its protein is CASRLTGGANTGELFF. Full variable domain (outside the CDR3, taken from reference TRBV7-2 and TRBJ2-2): GAGVSQSPSNKVTEKGKDVELRCDPISGHTALYWYRQSLGQGLEFLIYFQGNSAPDKSGLPSDRFSAERTGGSVSTLTIQRTQQEDSAVYLCASRLTGGANTGELFFGEGSRLTVL.

The CDR3 protein is CASSEGTGDQPQHF. CDR3 coding DNA: TGTGCCAGCAGTGAAGGGACAGGGGATCAGCCCCAGCATTTT. The chain uses TRBV2 and TRBJ1-5; TRBD1 agrees at 9 bases. After removal of 1 base from V and 5 bases from J, the junction contained 0 bases not matched to a gene. This CDR3 is built from 14 residues. Germline V gene lookup returns CDR1 SNHLY and CDR2 FYNNEI.

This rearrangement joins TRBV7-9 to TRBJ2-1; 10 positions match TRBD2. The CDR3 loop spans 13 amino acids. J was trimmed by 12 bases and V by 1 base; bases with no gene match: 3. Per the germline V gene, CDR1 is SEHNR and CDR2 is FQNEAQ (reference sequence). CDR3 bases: TGTGCCAGCAGCTTAGTTACTAGCGGGACGCAGTTCTTC. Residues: CASSLVTSGTQFF.

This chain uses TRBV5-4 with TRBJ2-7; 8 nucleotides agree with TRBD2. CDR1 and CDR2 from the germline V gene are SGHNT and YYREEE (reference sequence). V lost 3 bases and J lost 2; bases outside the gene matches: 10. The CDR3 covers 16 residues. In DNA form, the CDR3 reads TGTGCCAGCAGCTCGGGGTCGGGGGGGGAGGCCTACGAGCAGTACTTC. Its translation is CASSSGSGGEAYEQYF.

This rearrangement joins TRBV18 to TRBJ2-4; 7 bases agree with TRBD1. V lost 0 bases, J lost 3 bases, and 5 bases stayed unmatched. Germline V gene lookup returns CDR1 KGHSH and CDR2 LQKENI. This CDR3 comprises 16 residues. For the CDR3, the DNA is TGTGCCAGCTCACCACCGAACAGGGGAGACAAAAACATTCAGTACTTC. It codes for CASSPPNRGDKNIQYF.

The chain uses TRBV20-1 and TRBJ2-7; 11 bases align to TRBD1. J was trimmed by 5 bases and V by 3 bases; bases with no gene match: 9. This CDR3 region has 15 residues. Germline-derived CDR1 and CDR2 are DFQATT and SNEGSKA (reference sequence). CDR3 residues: CSASWVGQGGNEQYF. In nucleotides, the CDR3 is TGCAGTGCTAGTTGGGTGGGACAGGGGGGCAACGAGCAGTACTTC.